This entry features one T cell receptor (beta chain) sequence. It lacks a known antigen. Per-base qualities were not stored, and no clone one base away is much larger. Collaborating institutions collected whole blood in K2EDTA tubes following their own protocols. Collaborator samples were shipped for TCRbeta analysis as frozen whole blood, isolated PBMCs, or DNA extracted from either sample type. These data are taken from a study of blood T cell repertoires in COVID-19 (dated by TCRdb to about 2020). Describing the broader study: Samples from collaborators originated in the United States, Italy and Spain and spanned both the acute and convalescent phases of COVID-19. The material from the prospective study consisted of cDNA or gDNA derived from T cells, B-cell-depleted T cells, or PBMCs. The dataset comprised deeply sampled blood TCRbeta repertoires from subjects exposed to, actively infected with, or recovered from COVID-19. A freely available public database, intended as a resource for researchers studying the immune response to SARS-CoV-2, is where the repertoires were released. Samples were obtained from the ongoing ImmuneRACE study (first 160 participants) and from some 1,300 subjects provided by 6 global collaborators. Nearly every sample came with metadata listing a de-identified subject ID, COVID-19 status, age in years and sex. HLA class I and class II types, where available, came from metadata supplied by the sample provider rather than from assay-based typing. Beyond this particular receptor, the publication reports: The amount of clinical and demographic metadata varied by source and participant and was provided uncurated.

TCRbeta CDR3 regions were amplified from genomic DNA using the immunoSEQ Assay, a bias-controlled multiplex PCR. For the original study's pipeline: The number of nucleated cells in each sample was estimated from the amplification of reference gene primers within the assay. To quantify the absolute abundance of each unique TCRbeta CDR3 rearrangement, sequence reads were collapsed and filtered. Productive Simpson clonality was computed per sample as the square root of Simpson's diversity index over productive rearrangements. TCRdb took this table from immuneACCESS and kept in-frame rearrangements with V and J called. Such tables lack part of the clones; where checked against another copy, unresolved V genes explain under half of the gap, and the rest is unexplained. Clone size and V and J calls were adopted from that table, with D and trimming inferred from the DNA. This sample gives about 170,000 clones in total; more than 65% of them show up just once. Roughly 10% of the sample is held by the ten biggest clonotypes.

V gives up 0 bases and J gives up 6 bases, and the segment between their germline ends measures 7 bases. From the cysteine up to the phenylalanine, the CDR3 has a length of 13 residues. CDR3 DNA only is kept here, 39 bases in frame from base 1. Looking up the germline V gene yields CDR1 MNHNS and CDR2 SASEGT. Recombination linked TRBV6-1 to TRBJ2-3; confidence is insufficient to name the D gene. Sequencing input: peripheral blood. The sequence came from a woman older than 75 with active or convalescent COVID-19. The sequenced DNA is TGTGCCAGCAGTGAAGCGCCCGGGGATACGCAGTATTTT. This codes for CASSEAPGDTQYF.